This T cell receptor beta chain was documented in a study of cytomegalovirus exposure and HLA in healthy donors. The PCR ran on 60 Vbeta and 13 Jbeta primers. How the authors handled the data: Later reanalysis found 60 million to 90 million unique TCR beta chains, some 10 million of them shared. Sequencing was performed with immunoSEQ multiplex PCR; in TCRdb, only in-frame clones are kept and a portion is missing. That table supplies the V and J calls and clone size; D and trimming were determined from the DNA. The profile shows tens of thousands of clones, just over 70% of them singletons. CDR3 length equals 13 residues. V lost 7 bases to trimming and J lost 8 bases, with 17 bases between them. CDR1 and CDR2 (germline): MNHEY, SVGAGI.

The sample consisted of PBMCs. The source of this sequence is a man aged 55 to 70 in good health and CMV-seropositive. The chain has TRBV6-5 and TRBJ1-2; TRBD1 is a possible D gene (6 bases). CDR3 nucleotides: TGTGCCAGCACCTCACTAGGGGGGGGAGGCTACACCTTC. Its protein is CASTSLGGGGYTF.